The source of this T cell receptor (beta chain) is a study of shared clonotypes between healthy human individuals. Regarding this clone: The target antigen is unknown.

Profiled with immunoSEQ multiplex PCR; TCRdb holds only in-frame clones, not every one. This table has some 650,000 clones, roughly 97% appearing once. Study outcomes and limitations: What rarefaction showed was incomplete sorted-subset sequencing despite large depth. Since donors were few, the genetic and exposure-history diversity represented was limited. Sharing across four donors was highest in naive CD4 (roughly 5%) and lowest in memory CD8 (around 0.4%).

CDR3 length: 17 residues. The germline gives CDR1 SGHRS, CDR2 YFSETQ. Trimming removed 4 bases from V and 1 base from J; junction bases left unmatched: 6. Sample: naive CD4+ T cells sorted from blood. Subset denoted: CD45RA+ positively selected. This clonotype was obtained from a woman aged 25 to 45 in good health. The V gene is TRBV5-1, the J gene TRBJ2-2; 11 bases are shared with TRBD2. As DNA, the CDR3 is TGCGCCAGCAGCCTAGAAGGACTAGCGGGGAACACCGGGGAGCTGTTTTTT. This gives the protein CASSLEGLAGNTGELFF.